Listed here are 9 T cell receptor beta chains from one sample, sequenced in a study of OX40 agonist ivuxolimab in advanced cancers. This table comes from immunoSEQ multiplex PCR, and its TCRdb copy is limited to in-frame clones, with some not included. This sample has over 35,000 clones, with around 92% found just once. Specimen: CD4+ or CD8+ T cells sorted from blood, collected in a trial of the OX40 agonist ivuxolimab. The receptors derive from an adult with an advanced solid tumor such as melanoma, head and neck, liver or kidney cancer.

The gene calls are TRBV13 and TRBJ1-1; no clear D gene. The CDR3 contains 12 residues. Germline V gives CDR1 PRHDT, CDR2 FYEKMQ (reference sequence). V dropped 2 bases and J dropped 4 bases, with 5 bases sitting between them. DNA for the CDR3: TGTGCCAGCAGCTTAATAATCACTGAAGCTTTCTTT. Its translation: CASSLIITEAFF. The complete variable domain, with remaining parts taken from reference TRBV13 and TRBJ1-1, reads AAGVIQSPRHLIKEKRETATLKCYPIPRHDTVYWYQQGPGQDPQFLISFYEKMQSDKGSIPDRFSAQQFSDYHSELNMSSLELGDSALYFCASSLIITEAFFGQGTRLTVV.

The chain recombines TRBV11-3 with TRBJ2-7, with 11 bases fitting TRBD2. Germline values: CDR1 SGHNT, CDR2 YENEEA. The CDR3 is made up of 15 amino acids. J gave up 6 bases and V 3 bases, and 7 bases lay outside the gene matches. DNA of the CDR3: TGTGCCAGCAGCTTGGATCTACTAGCGGGAGTCGAGCAGTACTTC. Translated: CASSLDLLAGVEQYF. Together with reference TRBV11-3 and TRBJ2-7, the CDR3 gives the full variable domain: EAGVVQSPRYKIIEKKQPVAFWCNPISGHNTLYWYLQNLGQGPELLIRYENEEAVDDSQLPKDRFSAERLKGVDSTLKIQPAELGDSAVYLCASSLDLLAGVEQYFGPGTRLTVT.

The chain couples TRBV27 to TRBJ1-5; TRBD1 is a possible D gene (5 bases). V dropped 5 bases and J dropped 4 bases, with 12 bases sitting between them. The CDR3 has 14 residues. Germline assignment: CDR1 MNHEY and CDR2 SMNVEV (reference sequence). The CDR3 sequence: CASSPGTENQPQHF. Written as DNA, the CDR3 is TGTGCCAGCAGTCCCGGGACGGAAAATCAGCCCCAGCATTTT.

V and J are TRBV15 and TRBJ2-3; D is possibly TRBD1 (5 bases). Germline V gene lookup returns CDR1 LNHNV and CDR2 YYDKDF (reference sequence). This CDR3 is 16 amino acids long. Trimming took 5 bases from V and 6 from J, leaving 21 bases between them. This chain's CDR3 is CATSSRDAGPIDTQYF. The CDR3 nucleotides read TGTGCCACCAGCTCCCGAGATGCAGGGCCTATCGATACGCAGTATTTT.

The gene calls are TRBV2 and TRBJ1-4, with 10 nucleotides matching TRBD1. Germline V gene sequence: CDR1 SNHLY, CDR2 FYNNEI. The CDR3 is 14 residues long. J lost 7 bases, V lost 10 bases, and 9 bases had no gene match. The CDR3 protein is CANEDRGRREKLFF. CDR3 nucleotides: TGTGCCAACGAAGACAGGGGGCGCCGTGAAAAACTGTTTTTT.

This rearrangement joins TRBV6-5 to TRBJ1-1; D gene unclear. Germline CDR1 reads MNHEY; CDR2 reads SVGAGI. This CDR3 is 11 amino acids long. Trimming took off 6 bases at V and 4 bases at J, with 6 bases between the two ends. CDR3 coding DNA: TGTGCCAGCAGCTTCCGCACTGAAGCTTTCTTT. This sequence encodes CASSFRTEAFF.

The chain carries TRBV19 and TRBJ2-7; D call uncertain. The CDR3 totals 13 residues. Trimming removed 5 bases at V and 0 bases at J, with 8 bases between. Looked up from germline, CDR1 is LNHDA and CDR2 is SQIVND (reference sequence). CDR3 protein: CASSPQSSYEQYF. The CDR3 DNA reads TGTGCCAGTAGTCCACAGAGCTCCTACGAGCAGTACTTC.

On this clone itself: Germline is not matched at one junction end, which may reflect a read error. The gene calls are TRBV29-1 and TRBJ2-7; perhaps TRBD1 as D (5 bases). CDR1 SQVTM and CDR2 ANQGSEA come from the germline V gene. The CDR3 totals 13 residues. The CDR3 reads CSVEEDSSYEQYF. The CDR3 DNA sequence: TGCAGCGTGGAAGAAGACAGCTCCTACGAGCAGTACTTC.

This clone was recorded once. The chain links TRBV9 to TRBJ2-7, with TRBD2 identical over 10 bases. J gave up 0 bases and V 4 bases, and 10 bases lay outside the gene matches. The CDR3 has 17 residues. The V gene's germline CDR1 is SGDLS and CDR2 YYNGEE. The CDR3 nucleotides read TGTGCCAGCAGCTCCGACCCGGGACTAGCGCCCTCCTACGAGCAGTACTTC. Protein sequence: CASSSDPGLAPSYEQYF. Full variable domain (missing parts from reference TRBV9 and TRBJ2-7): DSGVTQTPKHLITATGQRVTLRCSPRSGDLSVYWYQQSLDQGLQFLIQYYNGEERAKGNILERFSAQQFPDLHSELNLSSLELGDSALYFCASSSDPGLAPSYEQYFGPGTRLTVT.